These T cell receptor beta chains were read from a single sample in a study of graft-versus-host responses after intestinal transplantation. Sequencing used immunoSEQ multiplex PCR; TCRdb keeps in-frame clones, though not all of them. The table lists over 1,500 clones, 65% to 80% of them singletons. The sample here was ileum tissue, taken around 550 days after transplant. The receptors come from a human patient who received an intestinal transplant, so some T cells may come from the graft donor. CDR3s include the opening cysteine and the closing phenylalanine or tryptophan. D genes are given only for firm matches. A row's size may be missing; if present it is once, few, many or a size class.

d_call clone_size j_call v_call cdr3_nt cdr3_aa
- - TRBJ2-1 TRBV4-3 TGCGCCAGCAGCCAAGGTAGGAGGGAGCAGTTCTTC CASSQGRREQFF
TRBD1 - TRBJ1-4 TRBV7-2 TGTGCCAGCAGCCTAAGCCCAGGGGGCAATGAAAAACTGTTTTTT CASSLSPGGNEKLFF
- - TRBJ2-3 TRBV15 TGTGCCACCAGCTCCCAGGGTACTAGCACAGATACGCAGTATTTT CATSSQGTSTDTQYF
TRBD2 - TRBJ2-5 TRBV28 TGTGCCAGCAGGCAATGGGGGGGAGGGCCAAGGGAGACCCAGTACTTC CASRQWGGGPRETQYF
- - TRBJ1-1 TRBV28 TGTGCCAGCAGTCCCATCATGAACACTGAAGCTTTCTTT CASSPIMNTEAFF
TRBD2 once TRBJ2-3 TRBV4-2 TGTGCCAGCAGCTTGGCTAGCGGGAACACAGATACGCAGTATTTT CASSLASGNTDTQYF
- - TRBJ2-5 TRBV5-1 TGCGCCAGCAGCTTGGAAAGGGAAGAGACCCAGTACTTC CASSLEREETQYF
TRBD1 - TRBJ2-4 TRBV7-2 TGTGCCAGCAGCTTCCCGGGACAGGCCATCAAAAACATTCAGTACTTC CASSFPGQAIKNIQYF
TRBD1 few TRBJ2-7 TRBV7-2 TGTGCCAGCAGCTCCGACAACAGGGGGCGTCAGACCTACGAGCAGTACTTC CASSSDNRGRQTYEQYF
- - TRBJ2-5 TRBV28 TGTGCCAGCAGGAGGATGGGGCAAGAGACCCAGTACTTC CASRRMGQETQYF
TRBD2 - TRBJ2-7 TRBV6-6 TGTGCCAGCAGTCTCCACCTGGGACTAGCGGTTTACGAGCAGTACTTC CASSLHLGLAVYEQYF
TRBD1 - TRBJ2-5 TRBV2 TGTGCCAGCAGCGAATTGACAGGGAACCAAGAGACCCAGTACTTC CASSELTGNQETQYF
- - TRBJ1-2 TRBV27 TGTGCCAGCAGTTTTCCGGGAGGGAGAAGAAACTATGGCTACACCTTC CASSFPGGRRNYGYTF
- - TRBJ1-4 TRBV28 TGTGCCAGCAGTTTACCCGGGGGGGAAAAACTGTTTTTT CASSLPGGEKLFF
- - TRBJ2-5 TRBV7-3 TGTGCCAGCAGCTTAAGCCGGGAAGAGACCCAGTACTTC CASSLSREETQYF
TRBD2 - TRBJ2-1 TRBV9 TGTGCCAGCAGCGTAGCCGGGACTACAAATAATGAGCAGTTCTTC CASSVAGTTNNEQFF